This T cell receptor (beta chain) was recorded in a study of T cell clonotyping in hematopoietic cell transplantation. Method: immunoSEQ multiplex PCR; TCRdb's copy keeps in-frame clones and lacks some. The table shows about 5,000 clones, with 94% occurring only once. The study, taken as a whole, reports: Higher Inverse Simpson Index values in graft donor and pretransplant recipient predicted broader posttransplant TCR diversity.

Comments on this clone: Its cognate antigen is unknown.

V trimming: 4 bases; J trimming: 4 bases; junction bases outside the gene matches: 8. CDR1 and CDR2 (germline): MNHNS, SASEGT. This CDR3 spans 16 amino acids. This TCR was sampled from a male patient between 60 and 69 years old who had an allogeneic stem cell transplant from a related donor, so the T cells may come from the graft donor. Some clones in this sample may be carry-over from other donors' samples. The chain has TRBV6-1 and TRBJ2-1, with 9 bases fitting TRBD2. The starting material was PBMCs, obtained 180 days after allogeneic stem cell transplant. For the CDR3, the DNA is TGTGCCAGCAGTGGAAGGGAGACTAGCGGATACAATGAGCAGTTCTTC. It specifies CASSGRETSGYNEQFF.